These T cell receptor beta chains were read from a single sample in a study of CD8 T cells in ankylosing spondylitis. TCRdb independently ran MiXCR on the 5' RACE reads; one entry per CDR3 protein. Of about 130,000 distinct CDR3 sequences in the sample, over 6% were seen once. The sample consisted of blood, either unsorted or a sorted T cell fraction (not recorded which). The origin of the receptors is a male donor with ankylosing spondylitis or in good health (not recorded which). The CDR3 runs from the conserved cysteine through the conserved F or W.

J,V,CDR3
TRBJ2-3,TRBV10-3,CAISEPDAGGGVTDTQYF
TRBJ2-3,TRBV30,CAWSQGVRGAADTQYF
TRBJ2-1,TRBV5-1,CASSYLAGSSYNEQFF
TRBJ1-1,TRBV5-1,CASNQGGGNTEAFF
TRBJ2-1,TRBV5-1,CASSLGQGEQFF
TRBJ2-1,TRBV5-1,CASSLIKGNEQFF
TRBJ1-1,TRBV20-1,CSASGRGMNTEAFF
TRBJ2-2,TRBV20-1,CSALWTSGRPGELFF
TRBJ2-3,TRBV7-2,CASSLTYAGTDTQYF
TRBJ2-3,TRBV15,CATSRVLAGEGTDTQYF
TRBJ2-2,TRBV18,CASSPPIRTGELFF
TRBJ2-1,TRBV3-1,CASSQESGSSYNEQFF
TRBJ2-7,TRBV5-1,CASSSQRQGSSYEQYF
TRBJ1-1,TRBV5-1,CASSLNGFETEAFF
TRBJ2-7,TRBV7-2,CASSPQREPYEQYF
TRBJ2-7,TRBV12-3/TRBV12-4,CASSLMQGYEQYF
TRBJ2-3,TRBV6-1,CASSLAGAGNTQYF
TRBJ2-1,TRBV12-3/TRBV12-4,CASSLALGTGTYNEQFF
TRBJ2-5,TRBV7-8,CASTKGLEETQYF
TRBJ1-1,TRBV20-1,CSAREPGLDTEAFF
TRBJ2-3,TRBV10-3,CATNTGLGAGTDTQYF
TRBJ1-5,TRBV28,CASSFSLLDRGLSQPQHF
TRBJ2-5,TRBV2,CASGLGETQYF
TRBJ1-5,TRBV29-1,CSVESGDHQPQHF
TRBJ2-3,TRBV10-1,CASSDSSAGATDTQYF
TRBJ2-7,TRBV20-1,CSARRRDRGLDEQYF
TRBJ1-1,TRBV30,CAWTLVGDTEAFF